This T cell receptor (beta chain) was profiled in a study of T-cell reconstitution after alpha-beta-depleted transplantation in children. Unique molecular identifiers were used in preparing the TCRbeta library. One entry per CDR3 protein, called by TCRdb with MiXCR from the PCR reads. The sample carries 240,000 or so distinct CDR3 sequences, more than 10% recorded once. Germline V gives CDR1 SQVTM, CDR2 ANQGSEA. The V and J ends lost 3 bases and 2 bases, in that order; junction bases with no gene match: 3. CDR3 size: 16 residues. This clonotype occurred many times. The TCR originated in a human donor who donated a stem cell graft to a child with acute lymphoblastic leukemia. V is TRBV29-1 and J is TRBJ2-1; 14 bases fit TRBD2. The sequencing used PBMCs from the stem cell graft donor, collected from the stem cell graft. CDR3 nucleotides: TGCAGCGTTGAGACTAGCGGGGGGGCCCCCTACAATGAGCAGTTCTTC. It encodes CSVETSGGAPYNEQFF.